The 12 T cell receptor beta chains presented below share a single source sample, sequenced in a study of blood T cell repertoires in COVID-19. This table comes from immunoSEQ multiplex PCR, and its TCRdb copy is limited to in-frame clones, with some not included. Of under 200,000 clones in the sample, around four fifths were seen once. The sample taken for sequencing was peripheral blood. These receptor sequences come from a woman in her 70s with COVID-19, enrolled during active disease.

The rearrangement joins TRBV28 to TRBJ1-1; D not resolved. CDR3 size: 17 residues. Trimming pared 6 bases from V and 4 bases from J, leaving 24 bases between. The germline gives CDR1 MDHEN, CDR2 SYDVKM. CDR3 sequence: CASSPNRGLRDGTEAFF. DNA of the CDR3: TGTGCCAGCAGCCCGAACCGAGGTTTGCGGGATGGCACTGAAGCTTTCTTT.

The rearrangement joins TRBV19 to TRBJ2-7; 7 bases agree with TRBD1. Germline loops: CDR1 LNHDA, CDR2 SQIVND (reference sequence). The J segment lost 5 bases and the V segment lost 8 bases, leaving 12 bases of the junction unmatched. This CDR3 contains 14 residues. CDR3 DNA sequence: TGTGCCAGTCGAAGGGGGCAGGGCGTCAACGAGCAGTACGTC. Its protein product is CASRRGQGVNEQYV.

As concerns this clone: The same CDR3 also results from other DNA sequences found in this sample. The chain has TRBV18 and TRBJ2-5, with 9 bases fitting TRBD1. The CDR3 runs to 13 residues. Germline CDR1 KGHSH, CDR2 LQKENI. The ends lost 6 bases at V and 4 bases at J; junction bases unmatched: 3. This chain's CDR3 is CASSPGQGETQYF. The CDR3 DNA reads as TGTGCCAGCTCGCCGGGACAGGGAGAGACCCAGTACTTC. Drawing the rest from reference TRBV18 and TRBJ2-5, the complete variable domain is NAGVMQNPRHLVRRRGQEARLRCSPMKGHSHVYWYRQLPEEGLKFMVYLQKENIIDESGMPKERFSAEFPKEGPSILRIQQVVRGDSAAYFCASSPGQGETQYFGPGTRLLVL.

This clone occurred once. The chain is built from TRBV12-5 and TRBJ2-1, with TRBD1 identical over 11 bases. CDR1 and CDR2 (germline): LGHNT, FRNRAP. The J segment lost 4 bases and the V segment lost 5 bases, leaving 4 bases of the junction unmatched. There are 15 residues in the CDR3. CDR3 sequence (DNA): TGTGCTAGTGGTGCCGGGACAGGGGGTTACAATGAGCAGTTCTTC. Translating gives CASGAGTGGYNEQFF.

The rearrangement joins TRBV15 to TRBJ2-2; D is perhaps TRBD2 (5 bases). The V gene lost 1 base and the J gene lost 4 bases, with 7 bases spanning the gap. This CDR3 is 14 amino acids long. The germline V gene has CDR1 LNHNV and CDR2 YYDKDF (reference sequence). CDR3 in DNA: TGTGCCACCAGCAGAGGCAGCGGCACCGGGGAGCTGTTTTTT. Encoded protein: CATSRGSGTGELFF.

This clone was detected a few times. The CDR3 loop is CASRDRLGNQPQHF. The CDR3 DNA is TGTGCCAGCAGAGACAGGCTGGGGAATCAGCCCCAGCATTTT. The chain has TRBV6-5 and TRBJ1-5; a weak D match, TRBD1 (6 bases). This CDR3 has 14 amino acids. Germline lookup yields CDR1 MNHEY and CDR2 SVGAGI. Trimming removed 6 bases from V and 4 bases from J, with 13 bases in between.

V gene TRBV12-5 combines with J gene TRBJ2-3; possible D gene TRBD2, 6 bases. Trimming took 3 bases from V and 4 from J, leaving 17 bases between them. The CDR3 consists of 16 residues. Per germline, CDR1 LGHNT and CDR2 FRNRAP. CDR3 DNA sequence: TGTGCTAGTGGTTTCGGTCCAATGGGGGGAGCAGATACGCAGTATTTT. Its translation is CASGFGPMGGADTQYF.

This sequence joins TRBV28 and TRBJ1-2; D might be TRBD1 (5 bases). The CDR3 totals 14 residues. The V gene's germline CDR1 is MDHEN and CDR2 SYDVKM. The V end lost 6 bases, the J end lost 9 bases, and 20 bases lay between the germline ends. The CDR3 DNA reads as TGTGCCAGCAGCAAAGGGGCCGGCACTCCGCGCTACACCTTC. Its translation is CASSKGAGTPRYTF.

The genes are TRBV9 and TRBJ2-2; TRBD2 agrees at 11 bases. Germline CDR1 and CDR2: SGDLS and YYNGEE. There are 16 residues in the CDR3. Losses at the gene ends were 4 bases for V and 8 bases for J; bases not matched to a gene: 10. The CDR3 DNA sequence: TGTGCCAGCAGCTTTCTACTAGCGGGAGTATCTGGGGAGCTGTTTTTT. Its protein is CASSFLLAGVSGELFF. The full variable domain, its missing parts supplied by reference TRBV9 and TRBJ2-2, is DSGVTQTPKHLITATGQRVTLRCSPRSGDLSVYWYQQSLDQGLQFLIQYYNGEERAKGNILERFSAQQFPDLHSELNLSSLELGDSALYFCASSFLLAGVSGELFFGEGSRLTVL.

The chain carries TRBV29-1 and TRBJ1-1; the D is unclear. Trimming pared 1 base from V and 4 bases from J, leaving 13 bases between. The CDR3 is 14 residues long. Germline V CDR1 and CDR2: SQVTM, ANQGSEA. CDR3 sequence (DNA): TGCAGCGTTGAAGTACCCCGGGGTTTCACTGAAGCTTTCTTT. Protein: CSVEVPRGFTEAFF.

The chain has TRBV6-5 and TRBJ2-7; D may be TRBD2 (6 bases). The CDR3 is made up of 13 amino acids. Germline assignment: CDR1 MNHEY and CDR2 SVGAGI. Trimming cost V 5 bases and J 2 bases, with 10 bases left between them. The CDR3 spells CASSKGGPYEQYF. CDR3 bases: TGTGCCAGCAGTAAGGGAGGACCCTACGAGCAGTACTTC.

The V and J genes are TRBV6-5 and TRBJ1-2, with TRBD1 matching 8 bases. The CDR3 has 13 residues. Germline V gives CDR1 MNHEY, CDR2 SVGAGI. J was trimmed by 7 bases and V by 6 bases; bases with no gene match: 7. CDR3 nucleotide sequence: TGTGCCAGCAGGAAACAGGGGGAGGTTGGCTACACCTTC. Its translation: CASRKQGEVGYTF.